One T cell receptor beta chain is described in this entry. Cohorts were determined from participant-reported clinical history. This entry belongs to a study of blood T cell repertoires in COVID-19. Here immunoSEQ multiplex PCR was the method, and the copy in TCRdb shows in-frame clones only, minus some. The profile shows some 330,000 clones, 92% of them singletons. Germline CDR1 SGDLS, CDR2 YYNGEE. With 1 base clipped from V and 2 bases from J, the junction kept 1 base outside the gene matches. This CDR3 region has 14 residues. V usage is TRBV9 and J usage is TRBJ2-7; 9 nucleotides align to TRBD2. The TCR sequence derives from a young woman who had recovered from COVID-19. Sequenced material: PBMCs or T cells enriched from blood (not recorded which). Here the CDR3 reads CASSVSSGAYEQYF. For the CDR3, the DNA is TGTGCCAGCAGCGTATCTAGCGGGGCCTACGAGCAGTACTTC. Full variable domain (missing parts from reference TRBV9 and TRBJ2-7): DSGVTQTPKHLITATGQRVTLRCSPRSGDLSVYWYQQSLDQGLQFLIQYYNGEERAKGNILERFSAQQFPDLHSELNLSSLELGDSALYFCASSVSSGAYEQYFGPGTRLTVT.